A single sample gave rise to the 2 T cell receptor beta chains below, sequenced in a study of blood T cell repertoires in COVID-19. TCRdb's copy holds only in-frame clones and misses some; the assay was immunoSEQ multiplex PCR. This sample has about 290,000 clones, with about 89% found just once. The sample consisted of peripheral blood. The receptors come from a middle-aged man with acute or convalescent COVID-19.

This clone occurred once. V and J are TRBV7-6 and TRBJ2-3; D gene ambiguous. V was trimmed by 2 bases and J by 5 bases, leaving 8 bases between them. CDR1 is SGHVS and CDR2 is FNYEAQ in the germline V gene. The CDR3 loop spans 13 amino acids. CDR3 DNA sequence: TGTGCCAGCAGCTTATTCCAGCGAGATACGCAGTATTTT. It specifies CASSLFQRDTQYF.

In DNA, the CDR3 is TGTGCCAGCAGTCCCAAGAGACGCTGGGGGGAAACTGAAGCTTTCTTT. Residues: CASSPKRRWGETEAFF. V gene TRBV5-6 combines with J gene TRBJ1-1; TRBD1 might be the D (5 bases). The length of the CDR3 is 16 residues. Trimming removed 5 bases at V and 5 bases at J, with 22 bases between. In germline, CDR1 is SGHDT, CDR2 YYEEEE.